This T cell receptor (beta chain) came from a study of cytomegalovirus exposure and HLA in healthy donors. The PCR made use of 60 Vbeta and 13 Jbeta primers. Sequenced by immunoSEQ multiplex PCR; TCRdb stores in-frame clones only, minus some. The data contain over 150,000 clones, approximately 80% of them singletons. CDR1 is LGHNA, CDR2 YSLEER, per germline. The V end lost 1 base, the J end lost 4 bases, and 13 bases lay between the germline ends. The length of the CDR3 is 15 residues. The TCR originated in a boy aged 2-15 years in good health and CMV-seronegative. Sequences were obtained from PBMCs. This rearrangement joins TRBV4-3 to TRBJ1-2; D uncertain. The CDR3 protein is CASSQVQREIYGYTF. Here the CDR3 DNA reads TGCGCCAGCAGCCAAGTCCAACGGGAGATCTATGGCTACACCTTC.